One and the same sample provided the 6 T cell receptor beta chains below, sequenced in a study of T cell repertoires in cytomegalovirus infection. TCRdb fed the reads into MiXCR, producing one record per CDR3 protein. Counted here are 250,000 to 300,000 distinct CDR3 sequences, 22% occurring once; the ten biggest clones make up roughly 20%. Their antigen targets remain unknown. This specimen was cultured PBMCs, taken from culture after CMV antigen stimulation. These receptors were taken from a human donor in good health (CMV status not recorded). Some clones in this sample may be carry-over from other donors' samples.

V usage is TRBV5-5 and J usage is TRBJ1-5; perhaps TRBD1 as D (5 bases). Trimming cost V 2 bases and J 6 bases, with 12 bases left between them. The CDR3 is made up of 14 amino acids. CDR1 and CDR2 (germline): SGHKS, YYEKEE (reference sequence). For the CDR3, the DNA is TGTGCCAGCAGCTTCGAGGGGCAGGCTCAGCCCCAGCATTTT. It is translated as CASSFEGQAQPQHF.

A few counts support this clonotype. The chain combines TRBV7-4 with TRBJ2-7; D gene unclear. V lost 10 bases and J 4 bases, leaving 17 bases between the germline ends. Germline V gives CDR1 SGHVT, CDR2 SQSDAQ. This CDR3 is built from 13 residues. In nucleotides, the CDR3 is TGTGCCAACGAGACAAGTGAATCATACGAGCAGTACGTC. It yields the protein CANETSESYEQYV.

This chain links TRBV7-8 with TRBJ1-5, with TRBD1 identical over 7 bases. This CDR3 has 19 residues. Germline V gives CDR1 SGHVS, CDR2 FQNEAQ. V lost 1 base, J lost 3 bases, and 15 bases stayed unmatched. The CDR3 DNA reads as TGTGCCAGCAGCTTAGACCCATTCCCCAGGACAGGCCTCAATCAGCCCCAGCATTTT. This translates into CASSLDPFPRTGLNQPQHF.

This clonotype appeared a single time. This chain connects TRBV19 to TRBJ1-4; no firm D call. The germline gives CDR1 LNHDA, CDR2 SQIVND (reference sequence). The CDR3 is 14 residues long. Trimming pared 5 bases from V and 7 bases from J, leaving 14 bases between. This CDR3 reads CASSDRALSEKLFF. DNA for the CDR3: TGTGCCAGTAGTGACCGGGCCCTGAGTGAAAAACTGTTTTTT.

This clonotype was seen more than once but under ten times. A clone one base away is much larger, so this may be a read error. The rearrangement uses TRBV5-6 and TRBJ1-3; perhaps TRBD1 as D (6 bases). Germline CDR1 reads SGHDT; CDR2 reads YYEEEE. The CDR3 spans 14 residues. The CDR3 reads CANSLGASGNTIYF. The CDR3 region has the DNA TGTGCCAACAGCTTGGGGGCCTCTGGAAACACCATATATTTT.

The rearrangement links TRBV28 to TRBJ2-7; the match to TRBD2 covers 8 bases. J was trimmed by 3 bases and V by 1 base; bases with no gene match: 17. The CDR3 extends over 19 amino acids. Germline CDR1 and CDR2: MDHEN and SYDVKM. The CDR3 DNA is TGTGCCAGCAGTTTATCCTCCATCGGGAGGGAGTACCACATCTACGAGCAGTACTTC. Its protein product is CASSLSSIGREYHIYEQYF.